This note documents a single TCR beta chain sequence. The entry originates in a study of identical twins. Germline values: CDR1 SGHNT, CDR2 YENEEA. Trimming stripped 5 bases from V and 2 bases from J, with 12 bases between. The CDR3 contains 14 residues. TCRdb called the 5' RACE reads again in MiXCR, with one record for every CDR3 protein. The sample lists 350,000 to 450,000 distinct CDR3 sequences; roughly 18% were seen once. The sequenced material came from naive T cells sorted from blood. The gene calls are TRBV11-3 and TRBJ2-5; possible D gene TRBD1, 5 bases. The sequence was obtained from a man between 50 and 59 years old in good health. As DNA, the CDR3 is TGTGCCAGCAGCGTTACAGGCGATCAAGAGACCCAGTACTTC. Translated, it gives CASSVTGDQETQYF.